Listed below are T cell receptor beta chains from one sample, sequenced in a study of blood T cell repertoires in COVID-19. Here immunoSEQ multiplex PCR was the method, and the copy in TCRdb shows in-frame clones only, minus some. Among some 14,000 clones, approximately 82% were seen once, and the ten largest hold 26%. The sequenced material came from peripheral blood. These receptors came from a woman aged 45 to 65 with active or convalescent COVID-19. Both conserved end residues are trimmed from each CDR3. Size is stated for part of the rows, as once, few or many counts, or as a class when the clone is expanded.

V gene,clone size,CDR3 protein
TRBV2,-,ASTYPYGGTGN
TRBV5-1,-,ASSLWVRVGFTEAF
TRBV19,-,ASSIAGQINQPQH
TRBV7-2,once,ASSQGARGTLEKLF
TRBV28,few,ASKTPDYQETQY
TRBV7-9,-,ASSLSGQGNEKLF
TRBV3-1/TRBV3-2,-,ASSQDSSGLTDTQY
TRBV5-1,-,ASSLGQGRSPLH
TRBV6-5,once,ASRTRQGGGPEAF
TRBV9,few,ASSPPGTHYEQY
TRBV11-3,-,ASSRGQGARELF
TRBV28,-,ASDRGTDTQY
TRBV2,few,ASSEVGGYGYT
TRBV15,-,ATSRVRDRSYNEQF
TRBV5-6,once,ASSHGQGFYEQY
TRBV9,few,ASSLMPGQGYGYT
TRBV9,-,ASSVSGGGNTEAF
TRBV5-1,-,ASSPSLGANEQF
TRBV14,-,ASSPVVGAGYT
TRBV6-5,-,ASSYGGQREYEQY
TRBV27,-,ASSFTSGSDEQY
TRBV27,once,ASSTLSGFHRGTQY
TRBV3-1/TRBV3-2,-,ASSLRDRNGYT
TRBV6-4,-,ASSDSTGADTQY
TRBV28,-,ASSRPGQGYYNEQF
TRBV7-9,-,ASSLVARGKTNEKLF
TRBV13,few,ASSLGLAATMTYEQY
TRBV29-1,-,SVEDRTGWYGANVLT
TRBV9,-,ASSVAGIYGYT
TRBV6-1,-,ASSEQDRGVYEQY
TRBV9,once,ASSVARQQPNTGELF
TRBV5-8,-,ASSFHESAKNIQY
TRBV25-1,-,ASSPDTQGIGSPLH
TRBV23-1,once,ASSHPPSGNSPKPDYEQY
TRBV7-9,-,ASSPDTFQETQY
TRBV19,-,ASTKQRNNEKLF
TRBV5-1,-,ASSGGRSLNEQF
TRBV6-5,-,ASRTGTGQY
TRBV11-2,-,ASSPEVSGSGNTIY
TRBV27,-,ASSPPGGETQY
TRBV13,-,ASSSGASGPSYEQY
TRBV19,-,ASSIGVHTGELF
TRBV28,-,ASSLTQAGSYNEQF
TRBV28,-,ASSAGANSYGYT
TRBV12-3/TRBV12-4,-,ASRGTGSPEAF
TRBV7-3,-,ASSLKYDGGLAGTTQY
TRBV5-6,-,ASSRVQGVRGYT
TRBV5-1,-,ASSIQGYEQY
TRBV7-6,-,ASSPGTDHNSPLH
TRBV23-1,-,ASSQSSQGATNEKLF
TRBV9,-,ASSRRRSGGGETQY
TRBV4-1,-,ASRGTSGTSRETQY